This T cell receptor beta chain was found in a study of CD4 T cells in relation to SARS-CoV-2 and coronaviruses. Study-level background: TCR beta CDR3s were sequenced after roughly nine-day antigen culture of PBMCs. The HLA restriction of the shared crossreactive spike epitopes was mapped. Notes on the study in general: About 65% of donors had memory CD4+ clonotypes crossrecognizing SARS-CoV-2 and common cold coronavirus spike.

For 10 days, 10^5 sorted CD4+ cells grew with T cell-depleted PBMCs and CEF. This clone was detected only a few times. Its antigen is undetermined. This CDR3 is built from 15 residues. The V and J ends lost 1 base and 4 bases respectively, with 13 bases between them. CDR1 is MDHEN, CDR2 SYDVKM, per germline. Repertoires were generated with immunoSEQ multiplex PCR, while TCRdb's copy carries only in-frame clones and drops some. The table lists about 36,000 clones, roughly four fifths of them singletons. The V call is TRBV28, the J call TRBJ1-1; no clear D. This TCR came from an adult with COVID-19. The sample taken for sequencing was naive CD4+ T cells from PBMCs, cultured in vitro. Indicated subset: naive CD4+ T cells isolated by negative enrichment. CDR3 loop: CASSLFMREGTEAFF. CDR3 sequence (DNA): TGTGCCAGCAGTTTATTCATGAGGGAGGGCACTGAAGCTTTCTTT.